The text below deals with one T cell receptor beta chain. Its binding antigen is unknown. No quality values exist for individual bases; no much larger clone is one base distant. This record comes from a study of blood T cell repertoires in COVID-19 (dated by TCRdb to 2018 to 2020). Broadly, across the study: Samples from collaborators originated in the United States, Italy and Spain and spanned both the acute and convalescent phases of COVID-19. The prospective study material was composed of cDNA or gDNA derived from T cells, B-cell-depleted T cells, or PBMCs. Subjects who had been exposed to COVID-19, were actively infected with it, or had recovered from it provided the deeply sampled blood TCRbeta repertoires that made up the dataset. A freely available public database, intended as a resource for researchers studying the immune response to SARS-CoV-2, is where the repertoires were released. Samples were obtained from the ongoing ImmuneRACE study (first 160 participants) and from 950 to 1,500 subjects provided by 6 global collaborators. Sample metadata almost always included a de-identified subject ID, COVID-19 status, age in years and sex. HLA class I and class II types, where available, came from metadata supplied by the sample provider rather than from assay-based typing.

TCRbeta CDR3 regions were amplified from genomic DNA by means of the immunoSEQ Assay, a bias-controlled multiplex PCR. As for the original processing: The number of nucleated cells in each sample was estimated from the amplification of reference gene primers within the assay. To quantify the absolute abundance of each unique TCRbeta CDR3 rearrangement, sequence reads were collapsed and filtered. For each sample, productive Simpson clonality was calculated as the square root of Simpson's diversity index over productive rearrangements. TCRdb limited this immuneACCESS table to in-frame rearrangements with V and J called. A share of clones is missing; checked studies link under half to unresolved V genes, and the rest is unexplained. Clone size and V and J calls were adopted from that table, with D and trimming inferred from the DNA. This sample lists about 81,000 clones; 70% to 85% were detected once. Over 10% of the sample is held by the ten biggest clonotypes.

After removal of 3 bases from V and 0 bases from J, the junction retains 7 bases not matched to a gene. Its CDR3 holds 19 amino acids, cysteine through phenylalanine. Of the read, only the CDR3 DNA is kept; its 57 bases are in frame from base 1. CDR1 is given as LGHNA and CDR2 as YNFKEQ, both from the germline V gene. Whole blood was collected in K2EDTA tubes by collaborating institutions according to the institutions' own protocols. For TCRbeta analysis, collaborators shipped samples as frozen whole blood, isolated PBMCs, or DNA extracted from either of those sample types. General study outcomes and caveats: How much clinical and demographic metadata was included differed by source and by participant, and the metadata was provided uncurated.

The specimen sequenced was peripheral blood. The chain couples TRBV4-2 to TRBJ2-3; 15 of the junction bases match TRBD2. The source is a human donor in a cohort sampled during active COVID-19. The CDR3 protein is CASSQAGTSGGSSTDTQYF. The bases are TGTGCCAGCAGCCAGGCCGGGACTAGCGGGGGGTCGAGCACAGATACGCAGTATTTT.